Sequencing of this T cell receptor (beta chain) was carried out in a study of PD-1 blockade in classical Hodgkin lymphoma (TCRdb year 2020). Notes on the research overall: Nivolumab dosing was 3 mg/kg intravenously every 2 weeks, continuing until either disease progression or unacceptable toxicity. A peripheral blood immune signature of response to PD-1 blockade in classical Hodgkin lymphoma was defined using TCR beta sequencing and CyTOF.

Results and caveats for the whole study, not just this receptor: The study covered only a single clinical trial cohort, and the causes of the repertoire differences, possibly disease activity or prior therapy, were still not defined. Trial patients with a complete response had baseline diversity similar to that of newly diagnosed patients, while partial responders and progressors had significantly lower diversity. Baseline TCR diversity was reported to be lower in newly diagnosed patients than in healthy donors, and even lower in relapsed/refractory patients. By C4D1, a significant rise was seen in CD4+ TCR diversity but not in CD8+ TCR diversity (p=0.0027 vs p=0.16), and the rise was most apparent among complete responders (p=0.02). Lower diversity was observed in patients in whom nivolumab was started less than 1 year after ASCT, and these patients were excluded from later analyses so that confounding by immune reconstitution would be avoided.

About this clone: There is no known antigen for this receptor. No qualities accompany the bases; no much larger clone lies one base away.

The label giving this sample's time point can be read as: cycle 4 day 1 (C4D1), after 6 weeks of nivolumab. Relapse after autologous stem cell transplantation had occurred in all trial patients, and cohorts A, B and C were distinguished by prior brentuximab vedotin exposure. Magnetic negative selection with a Miltenyi CD8+ T cell isolation kit was used to purify CD8+ T cells from thawed PBMCs. The trial cohort was composed of some 57 patients with relapsed/refractory classical Hodgkin lymphoma, for whom complete response, partial response or progressive disease was recorded as best overall response. In the multi-cohort phase II CheckMate 205 trial, trial patients received single-agent nivolumab. An independent review committee assessed best overall response by applying the 2007 International Working Group response criteria. PBMCs from the trial were collected at three points: immediately before nivolumab initiation (C1D1), and during therapy at cycle 2 day 1 and cycle 4 day 1. Peripheral blood was collected in 8 mL Vacutainer Cell Preparation Tubes, from which PBMCs were isolated by centrifugation and then cryopreserved. Purified CD4+ and CD8+ fractions were generated only in cases for which an additional PBMC sample was available. Magnetically labelled cells were removed on LS columns in a quadroMACS separator, and the flow-through was collected as the purified fraction.

Genomic DNA was extracted with the Qiagen DNeasy kit from unsorted PBMCs and from negatively selected CD4+ and CD8+ fractions. TCR beta CDR3 regions were subjected to amplification by immunoSEQ multiplex PCR with primers that anneal to V and J segments. A synthetic immune receptor repertoire was used to minimize amplification bias, and any residual bias was removed computationally once sequencing was done. The published analysis was carried out like this. Custom Python scripts were used to quantify repertoire diversity as the Shannon entropy index. Unsorted, CD4+ and CD8+ repertoires were examined separately, except in combined analyses, for which CD4+ and CD8+ sequences were merged in silico. Clonal expansion was defined as at least a 2-fold frequency increase after treatment relative to C1D1, with a pseudocount of 0.5 for undetected baseline clones. Singleton clones were defined as clones with 0 or 1 copy at C1D1, and non-singleton clones were defined as clones with 2 or more copies. Clones expanded in unsorted samples were assigned a CD4+, CD8+ or unknown annotation through matching of protein sequences in sorted samples from the same patient. Wilcoxon tests on paired samples were used to test diversity changes from C1D1 to C4D1. Sourced from immuneACCESS, this table was stored by TCRdb with only in-frame sequences that have V and J called. A share of the clones is absent; for the studies checked, an unresolved V gene accounts for under half, and the remainder has no known explanation. V and J calls and clone size come straight from that table; D and trimming were deduced from the DNA. Within this sample are approximately 1,000 clones, with about two thirds of them counted one time only. The ten largest clones add up to under 55% of the sample.

The sample here was CD8+ T cells from blood, taken before the fourth cycle of nivolumab. The TCR comes from a human donor with classical Hodgkin lymphoma.

CDR3 sequence: CASRVEGLLILEQFF. The DNA sequence follows: TGTGCCAGCCGCGTTGAGGGACTCCTGATTTTAGAGCAGTTCTTC. This receptor chain uses TRBV7-8 and TRBJ2-1; 6 matching bases give a weak D call of TRBD2. Looking up the germline V gene yields CDR1 SGHVS and CDR2 FQNEAQ. The V end loses 8 bases and the J end loses 10 bases, and a stretch of 24 bases separates them. From the cysteine up to the phenylalanine, the CDR3 has a length of 15 residues. Only the CDR3 region is kept as DNA, spanning 45 bases read in frame from base 1.